The sequence of this T cell receptor beta chain was determined in a study of T cell changes during pregnancy in multiple sclerosis. Using immunoSEQ multiplex PCR, the repertoire was profiled, and TCRdb retains in-frame clones only, with some absent. The sample records tens of thousands of clones, approximately 90% being singletons. With 1 base clipped from V and 6 bases from J, the junction kept 3 bases outside the gene matches. Germline-derived CDR1 and CDR2 are SEHNR and FQNEAQ (reference sequence). This CDR3 region has 15 residues. The J gene is TRBJ1-5, the V gene TRBV7-9; 10 bases are a match to TRBD1. This sample comprised CD8+ T cells from peripheral blood mononuclear cells, obtained in the third trimester of pregnancy. This sequence was found in a female donor with multiple sclerosis, enrolled in a pregnancy study. The CDR3 is CASSLETGGFQPQHF. The DNA for the CDR3 is TGTGCCAGCAGCTTAGAGACAGGGGGCTTTCAGCCCCAGCATTTT.